This is a list of T cell receptor beta chains from one sample in a study of Ad26.COV2.S vaccination and SARS-CoV-2 variants. This table comes from immunoSEQ multiplex PCR, and its TCRdb copy is limited to in-frame clones, with some not included. The sample contains about 350,000 clones, about 85% of which appear only once. The specimen comprised peripheral blood, sampled in a trial of Ad26.COV2.S vaccine versus placebo. Receptors were obtained from a person aged 18-65 years who received the Ad26.COV2.S COVID-19 vaccine or a placebo. CDR3s include the opening cysteine and the closing phenylalanine or tryptophan. The D gene is left open where the match is weak. The size entry is marked missing in some rows and otherwise reads once, few, many or a size class.

NA	TRBV12-5	TRBJ2-2	TRBD2	CASGLVPKRGINTGELFF	TGTGCTAGTGGTTTGGTACCCAAGCGGGGGATAAACACCGGGGAGCTGTTTTTT
once	TRBV18	TRBJ2-2	TRBD1	CASYWTGTTGELFF	TGTGCCAGCTATTGGACAGGGACCACCGGGGAGCTGTTTTTT
NA	TRBV14	TRBJ2-1	NA	CASSQGAFVEQFF	TGTGCCAGCAGCCAGGGGGCTTTCGTTGAGCAGTTCTTC
few	TRBV30	TRBJ1-3	NA	CAWSLPSHGNTIYF	TGTGCCTGGAGTCTCCCCTCGCATGGAAACACCATATATTTT
NA	TRBV19	TRBJ2-5	TRBD1	CASNQGDRVGETQYF	TGTGCCAGTAACCAAGGGGACAGGGTTGGAGAGACCCAGTACTTC
NA	TRBV25-1	TRBJ2-3	TRBD2	CASSSGLAGAHLDTQYF	TGTGCCAGTAGCTCGGGACTAGCGGGAGCCCATCTGGATACGCAGTATTTT
NA	TRBV4-1	TRBJ1-1	TRBD1	CASQGGTEAFF	TGCGCCTCTCAGGGGGGAACTGAAGCTTTCTTT
NA	TRBV29-1	TRBJ2-2	NA	CSVEDWARGAGELFF	TGCAGCGTTGAAGATTGGGCTAGGGGGGCCGGGGAGCTGTTTTTT
NA	TRBV9	TRBJ2-5	TRBD2	CASSQSGGKETQYF	TGTGCCAGCAGCCAAAGCGGGGGTAAAGAGACCCAGTACTTC
NA	TRBV24-1	TRBJ2-7	TRBD2	CATSGCLTSVIYEQYF	TGTGCCACCAGTGGCTGTTTGACTAGCGTGATCTACGAGCAGTACTTC
NA	TRBV10-3	TRBJ2-1	TRBD1	CAISESTGAYNEQFF	TGTGCCATCAGTGAGTCGACAGGGGCCTACAATGAGCAGTTCTTC
NA	TRBV5-5	TRBJ2-7	NA	CASSLAGTSSSYEQYF	TGTGCCAGCAGCTTGGCCGGGACCTCGAGCTCCTACGAGCAGTACTTC
NA	TRBV10-1	TRBJ2-3	TRBD1	CASSEGTGPSLDTQYF	TGCGCCAGCAGTGAGGGGACAGGGCCCTCCCTGGATACGCAGTATTTT
once	TRBV6-5	TRBJ1-1	TRBD1	CASYRGNTEAFF	TGTGCCAGCTACAGGGGGAACACTGAAGCTTTCTTT
NA	TRBV7-2	TRBJ1-5	NA	CASSPRQVSNQPQHF	TGTGCCAGCAGCCCCCGGCAAGTTAGCAATCAGCCCCAGCATTTT
NA	TRBV6-2/TRBV6-3	TRBJ2-7	TRBD2	CASSLTSSGTSYEQYF	TGTGCCAGCAGTCTTACCTCTAGCGGGACATCCTACGAGCAGTACTTC
NA	TRBV19	TRBJ2-1	NA	CASSNRGGLTYNEQFF	TGTGCCAGTAGCAATCGGGGTGGGCTTACTTACAATGAGCAGTTCTTC
NA	TRBV4-3	TRBJ2-1	TRBD2	CASSTGTSGIIDEQFF	TGCGCCAGCAGCACAGGGACTAGCGGGATCATCGATGAGCAGTTCTTC
NA	TRBV29-1	TRBJ2-7	TRBD1	CSASDRGFYEQYF	TGCAGCGCCTCGGACAGGGGGTTCTACGAGCAGTACTTC
NA	TRBV9	TRBJ2-7	NA	CASSWGDSSYEQYF	TGTGCCAGCAGCTGGGGGGACAGCTCCTACGAGCAGTACTTC
NA	TRBV5-5	TRBJ1-6	NA	CASSLQGSLFNSPLHF	TGTGCCAGCAGCTTGCAGGGCTCCTTATTCAATTCACCCCTCCACTTT
NA	TRBV7-9	TRBJ2-2	TRBD2	CASSSRLATNTGELFF	TGTGCCAGCAGCTCTAGACTAGCGACGAACACCGGGGAGCTGTTTTTT
NA	TRBV18	TRBJ1-5	NA	CASSPMTGSNQPQHF	TGTGCCAGCTCACCCATGACGGGTAGCAATCAGCCCCAGCATTTT
NA	TRBV5-5	TRBJ1-5	NA	CASSLAQGINQPQHF	TGTGCCAGCAGCTTGGCACAGGGAATCAATCAGCCCCAGCATTTT
NA	TRBV6-7	TRBJ1-5	TRBD1	CASSVDRVKRHQPQHF	TGTGCCAGCAGTGTCGACAGGGTTAAGAGGCATCAGCCCCAGCATTTT
once	TRBV15	TRBJ2-1	TRBD1	CATSRSAGGQGAYNEQFF	TGTGCCACCAGCAGATCCGCCGGGGGACAGGGGGCCTACAATGAGCAGTTCTTC
NA	TRBV28	TRBJ2-6	NA	CASSPAGTLSSGANVLTF	TGTGCCAGCAGTCCCGCCGGGACACTGAGCTCTGGGGCCAACGTCCTGACTTTC
NA	TRBV29-1	TRBJ2-7	NA	CSVGDGGGRYEQYF	TGCAGCGTTGGCGATGGAGGCGGACGCTACGAGCAGTACTTC
NA	TRBV6-5	TRBJ1-1	NA	CASSNPMNTEAFF	TGTGCCAGCTCAAACCCAATGAACACTGAAGCTTTCTTT
NA	TRBV28	TRBJ1-4	TRBD1	CASSSILGQGAEEKLFF	TGTGCCAGCAGTTCAATCCTGGGACAGGGGGCGGAAGAAAAACTGTTTTTT
once	TRBV12-3/TRBV12-4	TRBJ1-2	NA	CASSFGSLGYTF	TGTGCCAGCAGTTTCGGCAGTCTTGGCTACACCTTC
NA	TRBV18	TRBJ1-1	TRBD1	CASSPLLGQGARTEAFF	TGTGCCAGCTCACCCCTTTTGGGACAGGGGGCGCGGACTGAAGCTTTCTTT
NA	TRBV11-2	TRBJ2-3	TRBD1	CASSLDWTGGTDTQYF	TGTGCCAGCAGCTTAGACTGGACAGGGGGCACAGATACGCAGTATTTT
NA	TRBV21-1	TRBJ2-5	NA	CASSNRGGSGGIETQYF	TGTGCCAGCAGCAACCGCGGGGGGTCCGGGGGGATAGAGACCCAGTACTTC
NA	TRBV2	TRBJ1-1	NA	CASRGLNTEAFF	TGTGCCAGCCGGGGTCTGAACACTGAAGCTTTCTTT
NA	TRBV5-8	TRBJ1-6	TRBD1	CASSQGQGMSPLHF	TGTGCCAGCAGCCAGGGACAGGGGATGTCACCCCTCCACTTT
NA	TRBV5-1	TRBJ2-7	TRBD2	CASSTGTSGFQGEQYF	TGCGCCAGCAGCACGGGGACTAGCGGGTTCCAGGGGGAGCAGTACTTC
NA	TRBV19	TRBJ2-3	NA	CASSIFGGAGTDTQYF	TGTGCCAGTAGTATCTTTGGGGGCGCAGGCACAGATACGCAGTATTTT
NA	TRBV9	TRBJ1-2	NA	CASSPERGLNGYTF	TGTGCCAGCAGCCCGGAAAGGGGTCTCAATGGCTACACCTTC
few	TRBV5-4	TRBJ1-2	TRBD1	CASSLRGQGFYGYTF	TGTGCCAGCAGCTTGAGGGGACAGGGATTCTATGGCTACACCTTC
NA	TRBV3-1/TRBV3-2	TRBJ1-5	TRBD1	CASSLGQAGQGNQPQHF	TGTGCCAGCAGCCTGGGACAGGCGGGACAAGGCAATCAGCCCCAGCATTTT
few	TRBV7-2	TRBJ1-1	NA	CASSFTTANTEAFF	TGTGCCAGCAGCTTTACGACCGCTAACACTGAAGCTTTCTTT
few	TRBV29-1	TRBJ1-1	NA	CSVGVLGGREAFF	TGCAGCGTTGGAGTCCTAGGAGGGAGGGAAGCTTTCTTT
NA	TRBV15	TRBJ2-5	NA	CATSRGGRGVEETQYF	TGTGCCACCAGCAGGGGGGGCCGGGGTGTGGAAGAGACCCAGTACTTC
NA	TRBV28	TRBJ2-1	TRBD2	CASSSAWEGSEQFF	TGTGCCAGCAGTTCAGCCTGGGAGGGAAGTGAGCAGTTCTTC
NA	TRBV27	TRBJ1-2	NA	CASSPGGRVYGYTF	TGTGCCAGCAGTCCGGGGGGGCGGGTCTATGGCTACACCTTC
NA	TRBV15	TRBJ1-3	NA	CATSRDFQGGNTIYF	TGTGCCACCAGCAGAGATTTCCAGGGAGGAAACACCATATATTTT
NA	TRBV19	TRBJ2-7	TRBD2	CASSPRTSGLLDEQYF	TGTGCCAGTAGCCCCCGGACTAGCGGTCTTTTGGACGAGCAGTACTTC
NA	TRBV25-1	TRBJ2-1	NA	CASSESGGPSYNEQFF	TGTGCCAGCAGTGAATCTGGGGGCCCCTCCTACAATGAGCAGTTCTTC
NA	TRBV10-3	TRBJ1-2	TRBD1	CATQRTGEVPYGYTF	TGTGCCACCCAACGGACAGGGGAGGTTCCCTATGGCTACACCTTC
once	TRBV5-1	TRBJ2-2	TRBD1	CASSEGQGAATGELFF	TGCGCCAGCAGCGAAGGACAGGGGGCGGCCACCGGGGAGCTGTTTTTT
NA	TRBV11-3	TRBJ2-7	NA	CASSQGSDYEQYF	TGTGCCAGCAGCCAGGGGTCGGACTACGAGCAGTACTTC
NA	TRBV14	TRBJ1-2	NA	CASSQGGTNYGYTF	TGTGCCAGCAGCCAAGGAGGGACTAACTATGGCTACACCTTC
NA	TRBV19	TRBJ1-2	NA	CASSRHSTGNYGYTF	TGTGCCAGTAGTCGACACAGTACAGGGAACTATGGCTACACCTTC
NA	TRBV18	TRBJ2-3	NA	CASSPTTGVRDTQYF	TGTGCCAGCTCACCGACAACCGGGGTGCGGGATACGCAGTATTTT